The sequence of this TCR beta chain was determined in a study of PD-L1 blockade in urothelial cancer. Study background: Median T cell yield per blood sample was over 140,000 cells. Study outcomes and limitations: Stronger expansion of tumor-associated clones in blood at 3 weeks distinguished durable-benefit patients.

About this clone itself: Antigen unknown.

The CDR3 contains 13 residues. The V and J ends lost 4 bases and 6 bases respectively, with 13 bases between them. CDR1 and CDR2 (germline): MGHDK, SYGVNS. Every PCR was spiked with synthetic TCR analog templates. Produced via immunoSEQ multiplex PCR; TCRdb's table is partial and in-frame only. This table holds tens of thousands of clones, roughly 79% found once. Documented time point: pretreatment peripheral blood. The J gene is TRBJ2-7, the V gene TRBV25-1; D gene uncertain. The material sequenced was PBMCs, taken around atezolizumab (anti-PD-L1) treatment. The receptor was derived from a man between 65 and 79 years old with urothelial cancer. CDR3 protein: CASSGSFGSEQYF. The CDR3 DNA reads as TGTGCCAGCAGTGGTAGCTTCGGGTCCGAGCAGTACTTC.